Sequencing of this TCR beta chain was carried out in a study of early T cells in non-severe SARS-CoV-2 infection. At the level of the study: The chains were unpaired, and the sequenced material was bulk RNA from unsorted whole blood. The study's findings and limits: Sequences matched to VDJdb favored anti-spike CD8 responses, while private and CD4 specificities were missed.

In the library, individual cDNA molecules carried attached unique molecular identifiers. TCRdb redid the calling of the 5' RACE reads with MiXCR, one entry per CDR3 protein. Here the sample spans tens of thousands of distinct CDR3 sequences, under 15% being singletons. In regard to this clonotype: Its antigen remains unknown. At one end, the junction sequence differs from germline, possibly due to a read error.

The germline gives CDR1 SEHNR, CDR2 FQNEAQ (reference sequence). This CDR3 spans 16 amino acids. The sequencing sample was made of whole blood. V is TRBV7-9 and J is TRBJ2-1, with D perhaps matching TRBD2 (5 bases). This TCR was sampled from an adult who was a healthcare worker with PCR-confirmed SARS-CoV-2 infection or an uninfected control (not recorded which). CDR3 nucleotide sequence: TGTGCCAACAGCTTAGTAGCGAGGACTCTCAACAATGAGCAGTTCTTC. Translating it yields CANSLVARTLNNEQFF.